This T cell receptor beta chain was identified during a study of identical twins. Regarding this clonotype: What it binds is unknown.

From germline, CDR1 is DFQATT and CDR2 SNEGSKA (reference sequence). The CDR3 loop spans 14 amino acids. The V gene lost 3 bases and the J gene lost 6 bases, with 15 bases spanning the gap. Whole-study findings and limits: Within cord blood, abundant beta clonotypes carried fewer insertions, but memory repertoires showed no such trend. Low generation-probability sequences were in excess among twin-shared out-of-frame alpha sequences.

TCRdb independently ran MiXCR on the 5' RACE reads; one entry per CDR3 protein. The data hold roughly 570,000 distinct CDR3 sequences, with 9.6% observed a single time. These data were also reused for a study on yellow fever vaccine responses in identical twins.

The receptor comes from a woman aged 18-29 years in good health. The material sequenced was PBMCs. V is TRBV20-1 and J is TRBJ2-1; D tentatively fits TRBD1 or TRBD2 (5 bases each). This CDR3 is CSASGGLLGNEQFF. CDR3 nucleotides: TGCAGTGCTAGTGGGGGTCTTTTGGGCAATGAGCAGTTCTTC.